The 28 T cell receptor beta chains presented below share a single source sample, sequenced in a study of identical twins listed by TCRdb under 2016. Libraries were prepared through 5' RACE. This sample was sequenced with an Illumina HiSeq 2000. The raw public reads went through TCRdb reprocessing: fastp at Q25, MiXCR clone calling, in-frame beta chains kept. Records with the same CDR3 protein are collapsed into one entry carrying the most frequent genes and DNA. The sample data list hundreds of thousands of distinct CDR3 sequences, and over 20% of these were observed just once. The ten largest clones represent 4% to 5.5% of the sample. These data were also filed under a second study, of T cells expressing NK-cell markers.

The sequencing sample was made of PBMCs. The receptors were sampled from a young woman in good health.

V usage is TRBV12-3 or TRBV12-4 and J usage is TRBJ2-4; 7 bases are a match to TRBD2. The CDR3 runs 13 residues. The trim removed 5 bases at V and 6 bases at J, leaving 4 bases unmatched. This CDR3 is CASSPPGGNIQYF. As DNA, the CDR3 is TGTGCCAGCAGTCCCCCGGGGGGAAACATTCAGTACTTC.

This clonotype has a count of ten or more. The V and J genes are TRBV20-1 and TRBJ1-2; 8 positions agree with TRBD1. The CDR3 sequence is 12 residues long. The junction had 8 bases not matched to a gene; V was cut back by 6 bases and J by 8 bases. Germline CDR1 reads DFQATT; CDR2 reads SNEGSKA (reference sequence). CDR3 region: CSAKQGDGGYTF. CDR3 DNA: TGCAGTGCCAAACAGGGGGATGGAGGCTACACCTTC.

In its sample, this clonotype was seen a few times. The chain is built from TRBV4-3 and TRBJ2-6; D is unresolved. Germline-derived CDR1 and CDR2 are LGHNA and YSLEER. The CDR3 has 18 residues. V was pared by 0 bases and J by 2 bases, with 14 bases between. The CDR3 region is CASSQEPPPVPGANVLTF. The CDR3 DNA follows: TGCGCCAGCAGCCAAGAACCCCCTCCGGTCCCTGGGGCCAACGTCCTGACTTTC.

The genes are TRBV20-1 and TRBJ1-1, with D possibly being TRBD1 (6 bases). Looked up from germline, CDR1 is DFQATT and CDR2 is SNEGSKA (reference sequence). The CDR3 length is 11 residues. CDR3 residues: CMVGGATEAFF. CDR3 nucleotides: TGCATGGTGGGGGGGGCCACTGAAGCTTTCTTT.

The V and J genes are TRBV7-2 and TRBJ2-1; 11 bases line up with TRBD2. The length of the CDR3 is 16 residues. The trim removed 6 bases at V and 9 bases at J, leaving 13 bases unmatched. Germline lookup yields CDR1 SGHTA and CDR2 FQGNSA. Here the CDR3 DNA reads TGTGCCAGCAGTCCTGGACTAGCGGGCTCGAGGGGTGAGCAGTTCTTC. Translation: CASSPGLAGSRGEQFF.

There are a few counts of this clonotype. The chain joins TRBV25-1 to TRBJ2-7; D gene ambiguous. Trimming pared 0 bases from V and 3 bases from J, leaving 9 bases between. The CDR3 runs to 14 residues. The germline gives CDR1 MGHDK, CDR2 SYGVNS. The CDR3 region is CASSEYGNGYEQYF. DNA of the CDR3: TGTGCCAGCAGTGAATATGGGAACGGCTACGAGCAGTACTTC.

This rearrangement joins TRBV5-8 to TRBJ1-2; maybe TRBD1 (5 bases). V shed 3 bases and J shed 5 bases, with 17 bases lying between them. Germline loops: CDR1 SGHTS, CDR2 YDEGEE. The CDR3 extends over 15 amino acids. The CDR3 DNA is TGTGCCAGCAGCTCTCCGGGACGGAAGTCTTATGGCTACACCTTC. As protein: CASSSPGRKSYGYTF.

V usage is TRBV5-1 and J usage is TRBJ2-2; no definite D call. The V gene's germline CDR1 is SGHRS and CDR2 YFSETQ. V gave up 2 bases and J gave up 6 bases, with 14 bases separating them. CDR3 length: 15 amino acids. The CDR3 loop reads CASSFGNLGSGELFF. The CDR3, as DNA: TGCGCCAGCAGCTTTGGCAATTTGGGATCCGGGGAGCTGTTTTTT.

This clonotype was counted only a few times. This chain links TRBV20-1 with TRBJ1-4; TRBD1 agrees at 7 bases. The CDR3 is made up of 11 amino acids. Losses at the gene ends were 6 bases for V and 8 bases for J; bases not matched to a gene: 3. Germline lookup yields CDR1 DFQATT and CDR2 SNEGSKA (reference sequence). CDR3 in DNA: TGCAGTGCGAGGGGGCGGGAAAAACTGTTTTTT. This translates into CSARGREKLFF.

CDR3 in amino acids: CSAWGQNQDTQYF. The DNA of the CDR3 is TGCAGTGCTTGGGGACAGAACCAAGATACGCAGTATTTT. The chain is built from TRBV20-1 and TRBJ2-3, with 7 bases matching TRBD1. In germline, CDR1 is DFQATT, CDR2 SNEGSKA (reference sequence). There are 13 residues in the CDR3. V shed 5 bases, J shed 5 bases, and the junction held 7 bases outside the gene matches.

This clonotype was observed a handful of times. This chain connects TRBV5-1 to TRBJ1-2; D remains unclear. Germline values: CDR1 SGHRS, CDR2 YFSETQ. This CDR3 has 14 residues. V lost 2 bases and J 2 bases, leaving 10 bases between the germline ends. For the CDR3, the DNA is TGCGCCAGCAGCTTATCCAGTTCAAACTATGGCTACACCTTC. This translates into CASSLSSSNYGYTF.

The V call is TRBV9, the J call TRBJ2-5, with no clear D. CDR3 length: 13 amino acids. CDR1 and CDR2 from the germline V gene are SGDLS and YYNGEE. V lost 1 base and J lost 5, with 9 bases in between. This CDR3 reads CASSVSVIETQYF. The DNA of the CDR3 is TGTGCCAGCAGCGTATCGGTAATCGAGACCCAGTACTTC.

This clonotype was found a few times. This chain joins TRBV12-3 or TRBV12-4 and TRBJ2-7, with 9 bases that match TRBD1. V shed 3 bases and J 5 bases; nucleotides not matched to a gene: 5. CDR3 size: 14 residues. The CDR3 coding sequence is TGTGCCAGCAGTTTGGGACAGGGATGGAACGAGCAGTACTTC. It encodes CASSLGQGWNEQYF.

This clonotype has ten or more counts. The chain is built from TRBV10-1 and TRBJ2-1; 9 bases map to TRBD2. Germline lookup yields CDR1 WNHNN and CDR2 SYGVQD (reference sequence). Trimming cost V 1 base and J 4 bases; bases outside gene matches: 5. The CDR3 runs to 16 residues. For the CDR3, the DNA is TGCGCCAGCAGTGAGTGGGCGGGGGGGGGATACAATGAGCAGTTCTTC. Translated: CASSEWAGGGYNEQFF.

This clonotype came up many times. The V gene is TRBV29-1, the J gene TRBJ1-2, with 7 bases matching TRBD1. Trimming took 1 base from V and 8 from J; bases not matched to a gene: 13. Germline CDR1 reads SQVTM; CDR2 reads ANQGSEA. This CDR3 has 15 amino acids. The CDR3 here is CSVEGQGARLWGYTF. In nucleotides, the CDR3 is TGCAGCGTTGAAGGACAGGGAGCCCGCCTATGGGGCTACACCTTC.

The rearrangement joins TRBV5-5 to TRBJ2-3; TRBD2 agrees at 12 bases. In germline, CDR1 is SGHKS, CDR2 YYEKEE (reference sequence). V shed 1 base and J 6 bases; nucleotides not matched to a gene: 6. The CDR3 is 16 amino acids. The CDR3 loop reads CASSLSASGRGDTQYF. Written as DNA, the CDR3 is TGTGCCAGCAGCTTGAGTGCTAGCGGGAGGGGTGATACGCAGTATTTT.

The table lists this clonotype with a few counts. The chain joins TRBV20-1 to TRBJ2-7; 7 nucleotides agree with TRBD2. The CDR3 covers 15 residues. Germline V gene data show CDR1 as DFQATT and CDR2 as SNEGSKA (reference sequence). V lost 0 bases to trimming and J lost 5 bases; unmatched junction nucleotides: 10. The CDR3 DNA sequence: TGCAGTGCTAGAGACCAAGCTATTGGGAGGGACGAGCAGTACTTC. This translates into CSARDQAIGRDEQYF.

The chain recombines TRBV7-4 with TRBJ2-7; 8 positions agree with TRBD1. The CDR3 loop spans 16 amino acids. Looked up from germline, CDR1 is SGHVT and CDR2 is SQSDAQ. Trimming removed 5 bases from V and 2 bases from J; junction bases left unmatched: 11. CDR3 region: CASSPQRQGIPYEQYF. In DNA form, the CDR3 reads TGTGCCAGCAGCCCCCAAAGACAGGGGATTCCCTACGAGCAGTACTTC.

This clonotype came up a few times. The chain is built from TRBV7-9 and TRBJ2-1, with a possible D match to TRBD1 (6 bases). Germline CDR1 and CDR2: SEHNR and FQNEAQ (reference sequence). The CDR3 loop spans 15 amino acids. Trimming stripped 5 bases from V and 5 bases from J, with 16 bases between. CDR3 in DNA: TGTGCCAGCAGCCTAAAATACAGGGTCAACAATGAGCAGTTCTTC. Translated: CASSLKYRVNNEQFF.

The chain links TRBV5-1 to TRBJ1-2; TRBD1 agrees at 7 bases. CDR3 length: 16 residues. Germline CDR1 SGHRS, CDR2 YFSETQ. Trimming took 0 bases from V and 0 from J; bases not matched to a gene: 5. CDR3 sequence: CASSLETGTANYGYTF. In DNA, the CDR3 is TGCGCCAGCAGCTTGGAAACCGGGACAGCTAACTATGGCTACACCTTC.

This clonotype has just a few counts. This chain connects TRBV12-3 or TRBV12-4 to TRBJ2-5, with 7 bases that match TRBD1. The V and J ends lost 8 bases and 8 bases, in that order; junction bases with no gene match: 11. The CDR3 runs to 13 residues. The CDR3 sequence is CASATGQMITQYF. In nucleotides, the CDR3 is TGTGCCAGCGCGACGGGACAGATGATCACCCAGTACTTC.

This clonotype occurred many times. This chain joins TRBV30 and TRBJ2-1, with TRBD2 matching 8 bases. This CDR3 is built from 13 residues. V was pared by 3 bases and J by 5 bases, with 3 bases of the junction left unmatched. Germline V lookup: CDR1 GTSNPN, CDR2 SVGIG (reference sequence). CDR3 amino acids: CAWSELADNEQFF. The CDR3 DNA reads as TGTGCCTGGAGCGAACTAGCGGACAATGAGCAGTTCTTC.

There are a few counts of this clonotype. This chain's CDR3 is CASSRPTGGTEAFF. CDR3 coding DNA: TGTGCCAGCAGCCGGCCAACAGGGGGCACTGAAGCTTTCTTT. This sequence joins TRBV12-3 or TRBV12-4 and TRBJ1-1, with 8 bases lining up with TRBD1. This CDR3 contains 14 residues. V dropped 6 bases and J dropped 4; count of bases not matched to a gene: 7.

This clonotype has more than one count but fewer than ten. This chain uses TRBV20-1 with TRBJ2-1, with TRBD2 as a possible D gene (5 bases). V was clipped by 6 bases and J by 10 bases, with 25 bases between them. Germline V CDR1 and CDR2: DFQATT, SNEGSKA (reference sequence). This CDR3 comprises 15 residues. The CDR3 spells CSAPEASSLAREQFF. The CDR3 coding sequence is TGCAGTGCACCAGAGGCTAGCTCATTAGCGAGAGAGCAGTTCTTC.

The rearrangement joins TRBV5-1 to TRBJ2-1, with D tentatively TRBD2 (5 bases). The CDR3 sequence is 15 residues long. Trimming shortened V by 1 base and J by 5 bases, and 13 bases separated the two germline ends. Per germline, CDR1 SGHRS and CDR2 YFSETQ. The CDR3, as DNA: TGCGCCAGCAGCTTGAATGGAGGCCCTAACAATGAGCAGTTCTTC. As protein: CASSLNGGPNNEQFF.

This sequence joins TRBV15 and TRBJ2-3; TRBD2 matches at 11 bases. After removal of 4 bases from V and 4 bases from J, the junction contained 7 bases not matched to a gene. Germline V gene data show CDR1 as LNHNV and CDR2 as YYDKDF (reference sequence). The CDR3 has 16 amino acids. The CDR3: CATSKGTSGLADTQYF. CDR3 sequence (DNA): TGTGCCACCAGCAAGGGGACTAGCGGTTTGGCAGATACGCAGTATTTT. The full variable domain, completed using reference TRBV15 and TRBJ2-3, is DAMVIQNPRYQVTQFGKPVTLSCSQTLNHNVMYWYQQKSSQAPKLLFHYYDKDFNNEADTPDNFQSRRPNTSFCFLDIRSPGLGDTAMYLCATSKGTSGLADTQYFGPGTRLTVL.

This sequence joins TRBV20-1 and TRBJ2-6; D uncertain. V dropped 6 bases and J dropped 3 bases, with 9 bases sitting between them. CDR1 and CDR2 (germline): DFQATT, SNEGSKA (reference sequence). The CDR3 length is 13 residues. Written as DNA, the CDR3 is TGCAGTGCCGCTAGGGATGGGGCCAACGTCCTGACTTTC. Encoded protein: CSAARDGANVLTF.

In this sample, this clonotype turned up a few times. V usage is TRBV10-3 and J usage is TRBJ2-3; D may be TRBD1 (6 bases). The CDR3 contains 15 residues. Germline V CDR1 and CDR2: ENHRY, SYGVKD. V lost 2 bases and J 6 bases, leaving 15 bases between the germline ends. The CDR3 coding sequence is TGTGCCATCAGTGAGGCCCCAGGGGCAAAGGATACGCAGTATTTT. Encoded protein: CAISEAPGAKDTQYF.